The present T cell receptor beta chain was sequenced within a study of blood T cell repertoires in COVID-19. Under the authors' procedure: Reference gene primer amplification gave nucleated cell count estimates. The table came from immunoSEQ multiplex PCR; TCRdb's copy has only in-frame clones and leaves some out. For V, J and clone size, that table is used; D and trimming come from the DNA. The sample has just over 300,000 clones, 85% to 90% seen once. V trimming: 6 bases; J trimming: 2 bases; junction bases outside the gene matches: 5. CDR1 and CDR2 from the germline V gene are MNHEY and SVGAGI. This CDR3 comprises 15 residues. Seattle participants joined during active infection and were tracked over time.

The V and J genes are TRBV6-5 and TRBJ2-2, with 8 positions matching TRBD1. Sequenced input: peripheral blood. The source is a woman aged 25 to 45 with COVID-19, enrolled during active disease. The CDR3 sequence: CASRADRGNTGELFF. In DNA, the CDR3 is TGTGCCAGCAGAGCCGACAGGGGAAACACCGGGGAGCTGTTTTTT.